This TCR beta chain stems from a study of blood T cell repertoires in COVID-19. Authors' data handling: Estimated nucleated cell counts came from reference gene primer amplification. The repertoire was sequenced with immunoSEQ multiplex PCR; TCRdb's copy has only in-frame clones and lacks some. For V, J and clone size, that table is used; D and trimming come from the DNA. The table records 80,000 or so clones, about 90% of them present only once. CDR3 length: 14 residues. CDR1 and CDR2 from the germline V gene are SGHVS and FQNEAQ. V shed 7 bases and J 4 bases; nucleotides not matched to a gene: 5. The chain uses TRBV7-8 and TRBJ1-5, with 9 bases identical to TRBD1. Sequencing was performed on peripheral blood. The clonotype comes from a woman in her forties or fifties in a cohort sampled during active COVID-19. The DNA for the CDR3 is TGTGCCAGCACTAGGACAGGGGTGAATCAGCCCCAGCATTTT. Translated: CASTRTGVNQPQHF.